This TCR beta chain was sequenced during a study of blood T cell repertoires in COVID-19. For the study at large: Samples came from the United States, Italy and Spain, spanning acute and convalescent COVID-19. T cells, B-cell-depleted T cells, or PBMCs supplied cDNA or gDNA.

Trimming removed 7 bases at V and 0 bases at J, with 9 bases between. The germline gives CDR1 WSHSY, CDR2 SAAADI. The CDR3 extends over 13 amino acids. This clone has a handful of counts. In the original workflow: Using reference gene primer amplification, nucleated cell counts were estimated. Sequencing used immunoSEQ multiplex PCR; TCRdb keeps in-frame clones, though not all of them. V, J and clone size reflect that table, while D and trimming were determined from the DNA. The repertoire consists of about 410,000 clones, with 86% occurring once and the leading ten covering over 1.1%. The sample taken for sequencing was peripheral blood. The receptor was isolated from a woman in her 30s with active or convalescent COVID-19. The J gene is TRBJ1-1, the V gene TRBV10-2; no clear D gene. The CDR3 loop is CASMPQLNTEAFF. The CDR3 DNA sequence: TGCGCCAGCATGCCACAACTGAACACTGAAGCTTTCTTT.